The clone carrying this T cell receptor beta chain has just a few counts. Its antigen is still unknown. The data are from a study of CD8+CD57+ T cells in acquired aplastic anemia. Background on the study: CD4+ and CD8+ cells, once sorted, gave DNA averaging roughly 3.4 ug. CD4+ reads averaged about 11 million in healthy donors. General study points: Around 27 sequences, all CD8+ CDR3, were shared between patients and controls.

Using genomic DNA as the template, TCR beta VDJ and CDR3 profiling was carried out. TCRdb re-called the reads with MiXCR, one entry per CDR3 protein. The sample has tens of thousands of distinct CDR3 sequences, 40% to 55% seen once. V lost 1 base, J lost 4 bases, and 3 bases stayed unmatched. This CDR3 is built from 14 residues. CDR1 and CDR2 (germline): LGHDT, YNNKEL (reference sequence). Sample: sorted CD4+, CD8+, or CD8+CD57+ T cells (not recorded which) from PBMCs. This clonotype originated in a human donor in good health, serving as a control. This chain uses TRBV3-1 with TRBJ1-2; 7 nucleotides match TRBD1. CDR3 sequence: CASSQGQGLYGYTF. DNA for the CDR3: TGTGCCAGCAGCCAAGGACAGGGACTCTATGGCTACACCTTC. Together with reference TRBV3-1 and TRBJ1-2, the CDR3 gives the full variable domain: DTAVSQTPKYLVTQMGNDKSIKCEQNLGHDTMYWYKQDSKKFLKIMFSYNNKELIINETVPNRFSPKSPDKAHLNLHINSLELGDSAVYFCASSQGQGLYGYTFGSGTRLTVV.